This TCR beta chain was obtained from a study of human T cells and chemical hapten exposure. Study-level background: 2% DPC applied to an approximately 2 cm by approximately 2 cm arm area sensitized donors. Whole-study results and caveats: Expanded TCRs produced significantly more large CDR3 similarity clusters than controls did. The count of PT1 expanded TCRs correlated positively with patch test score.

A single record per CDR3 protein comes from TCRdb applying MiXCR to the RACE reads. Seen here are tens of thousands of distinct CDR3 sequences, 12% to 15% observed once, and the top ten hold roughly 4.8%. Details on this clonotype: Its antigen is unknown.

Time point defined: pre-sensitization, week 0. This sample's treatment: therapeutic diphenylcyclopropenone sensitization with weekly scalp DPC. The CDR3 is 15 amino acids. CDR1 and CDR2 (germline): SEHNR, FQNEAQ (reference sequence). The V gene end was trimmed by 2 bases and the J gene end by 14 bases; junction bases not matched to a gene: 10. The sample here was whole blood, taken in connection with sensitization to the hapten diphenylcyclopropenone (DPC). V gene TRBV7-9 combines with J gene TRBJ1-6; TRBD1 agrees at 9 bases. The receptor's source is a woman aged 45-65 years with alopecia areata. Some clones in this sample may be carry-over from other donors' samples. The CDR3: CASSLSAGQGFALHF. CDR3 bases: TGTGCCAGCAGCTTATCGGCGGGACAGGGTTTTGCCCTCCACTTT.